Below, 20 T cell receptor beta chains from the same sample are listed, as sequenced in a study of blood T cell repertoires in COVID-19. Clones were read by immunoSEQ multiplex PCR, and TCRdb kept only the in-frame ones, dropping some. This table holds roughly 400,000 clones, less than 95% found once. The specimen was PBMCs or T cells enriched from blood (not recorded which). The source is a man between 18 and 35 years old who had recovered from COVID-19.

This chain joins TRBV18 and TRBJ1-5; 7 nucleotides line up with TRBD1. The germline CDR1 and CDR2 sequences are KGHSH and LQKENI. The CDR3 covers 15 residues. With 1 base clipped from V and 5 bases from J, the junction kept 5 bases outside the gene matches. The CDR3 is CASSPQTGKDQPQHF. CDR3 bases: TGTGCCAGCTCACCACAGACAGGGAAAGATCAGCCCCAGCATTTT.

This chain links TRBV27 with TRBJ2-5, with 7 bases matching TRBD1. With 4 bases clipped from V and 5 bases from J, the junction kept 10 bases outside the gene matches. CDR1 and CDR2 (germline): MNHEY, SMNVEV (reference sequence). The length of the CDR3 is 15 residues. The CDR3: CASSWDSRYQETQYF. DNA for the CDR3: TGTGCCAGCAGTTGGGACAGCCGGTATCAGGAGACCCAGTACTTC.

This rearrangement joins TRBV6-2 or TRBV6-3 to TRBJ1-6; no reliable D call. Germline lookup yields CDR1 MNHEY and CDR2 SVGEGT. The CDR3 runs to 18 residues. V lost 2 bases and J 0 bases, leaving 14 bases between the germline ends. The CDR3 is CASSYLRAGNSYNSPLHF. CDR3 nucleotide sequence: TGTGCCAGCAGTTACCTTCGCGCGGGGAACTCCTATAATTCACCCCTCCACTTT.

The V and J genes are TRBV2 and TRBJ1-6; D remains unclear. The CDR3 is 13 residues long. Deletions cut 8 bases from V and 7 bases from J, with 12 bases between. CDR1 is SNHLY and CDR2 is FYNNEI in the germline V gene. The CDR3 sequence is CASFRETNSPLHF. DNA of the CDR3: TGTGCCAGCTTCCGGGAGACGAATTCACCCCTCCACTTT.

This sequence joins TRBV27 and TRBJ1-2; 7 bases agree with TRBD1. This CDR3 is built from 14 residues. Germline assignment: CDR1 MNHEY and CDR2 SMNVEV (reference sequence). V was pared by 5 bases and J by 4 bases, with 7 bases of the junction left unmatched. CDR3 region: CASSPYRGGYGYTF. As DNA, the CDR3 is TGTGCCAGCAGTCCTTACAGGGGAGGCTATGGCTACACCTTC.

V usage is TRBV7-9 and J usage is TRBJ2-1, with 9 nucleotides matching TRBD2. The CDR3 runs 17 residues. Germline CDR1 SEHNR, CDR2 FQNEAQ (reference sequence). The ends lost 0 bases at V and 0 bases at J; junction bases unmatched: 3. The CDR3 coding sequence is TGTGCCAGCAGCTTAGCTCTAGCGGGGAGCTCCTACAATGAGCAGTTCTTC. Amino acid sequence: CASSLALAGSSYNEQFF.

This chain joins TRBV6-7 and TRBJ2-3; 10 bases are shared with TRBD2. TRBV6-7 is treated as an ORF (open reading frame) with a function not yet certain. This CDR3 has 14 residues. J lost 2 bases, V lost 9 bases, and 5 bases had no gene match. CDR3 coding DNA: TGTGCCAGAACAACTAGCGGGGTCACAGATACGCAGTATTTT. Translated: CARTTSGVTDTQYF.

The gene calls are TRBV3-1 (or the pseudogene TRBV3-2) and TRBJ1-2, with a possible D match to TRBD1 (6 bases). CDR1 is LGHDT, CDR2 YNNKEL, per germline (reference sequence). The V and J ends lost 4 bases and 7 bases respectively, with 13 bases between them. The CDR3 has 13 amino acids. CDR3 sequence reads: CASSPTGFSGYTF. CDR3 in DNA: TGTGCCAGCAGCCCGACAGGCTTCTCTGGCTACACCTTC.

This clone was counted only a few times. This chain connects TRBV29-1 to TRBJ2-1, with TRBD1 matching 7 bases. Losses at the gene ends were 4 bases for V and 2 bases for J; bases not matched to a gene: 2. The CDR3 is 13 residues long. Germline-derived CDR1 and CDR2 are SQVTM and ANQGSEA. The CDR3 protein is CSVAGGTYNEQFF. In DNA form, the CDR3 reads TGCAGCGTTGCAGGGGGTACCTACAATGAGCAGTTCTTC.

This clone has a handful of counts. The chain is built from TRBV4-1 and TRBJ1-2; possibly TRBD1 for D (5 bases). Trimming left V 0 bases short and J 3 bases short, with 5 bases between. This CDR3 region has 13 residues. Germline V gene sequence: CDR1 MGHRA, CDR2 YSYEKL. DNA for the CDR3: TGCGCCAGCAGCCAAGAGGGGCACTATGGCTACACCTTC. It codes for CASSQEGHYGYTF.

The genes are TRBV18 and TRBJ2-5; possible D gene TRBD2, 6 bases. Germline lookup yields CDR1 KGHSH and CDR2 LQKENI. The V and J ends lost 2 bases and 2 bases respectively, with 6 bases between them. The length of the CDR3 is 13 residues. The DNA of the CDR3 is TGTGCCAGCTCACCAGGAGGGCAAGAGACCCAGTACTTC. Residues: CASSPGGQETQYF. Full variable domain (remainder filled in from reference TRBV18 and TRBJ2-5): NAGVMQNPRHLVRRRGQEARLRCSPMKGHSHVYWYRQLPEEGLKFMVYLQKENIIDESGMPKERFSAEFPKEGPSILRIQQVVRGDSAAYFCASSPGGQETQYFGPGTRLLVL.

This clone was observed many times. The same CDR3 can be traced to other DNA sequences in this sample. This sequence joins TRBV6-4 and TRBJ2-3; 12 nucleotides align to TRBD2. Per the germline V gene, CDR1 is MRHNA and CDR2 is SNTAGT. This CDR3 is 15 amino acids long. J was trimmed by 3 bases and V by 2 bases; bases with no gene match: 0. The CDR3 nucleotides are TGTGCCAGCAGTGACGGGACTAGCGGGACAGATACGCAGTATTTT. This sequence encodes CASSDGTSGTDTQYF.

The rearrangement joins TRBV6-2 or TRBV6-3 to TRBJ2-1, with TRBD2 identical over 10 bases. This CDR3 has 18 amino acids. J lost 7 bases, V lost 6 bases, and 18 bases had no gene match. Per the germline V gene, CDR1 is MNHEY and CDR2 is SVGEGT. The CDR3 here is CASSAGLADYIRGNEQFF. The CDR3 nucleotides are TGTGCCAGCAGCGCCGGACTAGCGGACTACATTCGAGGGAATGAGCAGTTCTTC.

V usage is TRBV30 and J usage is TRBJ1-3; D not resolved. Germline CDR1 and CDR2: GTSNPN and SVGIG (reference sequence). The CDR3 extends over 17 amino acids. The V end lost 1 base, the J end lost 8 bases, and 24 bases lay between the germline ends. The CDR3 here is CAWSGTKSVSQAYTIYF. The CDR3 DNA sequence: TGTGCCTGGAGTGGAACAAAGTCCGTCTCGCAAGCGTACACCATATATTTT.

This clone was detected only once. The gene calls are TRBV19 and TRBJ1-1; the D is unclear. The CDR3 is made up of 14 amino acids. The V gene's germline CDR1 is LNHDA and CDR2 SQIVND (reference sequence). Between the trimmed V and J ends, which lost 5 bases and 8 bases, there was a span of 18 bases. The CDR3 DNA reads TGTGCCAGTAGTGCCCGCTCCGGCCCAGGAGAAGCTTTCTTT. Amino acid sequence: CASSARSGPGEAFF. Full variable domain (remainder filled in from reference TRBV19 and TRBJ1-1): DGGITQSPKYLFRKEGQNVTLSCEQNLNHDAMYWYRQDPGQGLRLIYYSQIVNDFQKGDIAEGYSVSREKKESFPLTVTSAQKNPTAFYLCASSARSGPGEAFFGQGTRLTVV.

The chain employs TRBV7-9 and TRBJ2-7; 8 positions agree with TRBD2. The CDR3 runs 15 residues. The trim removed 4 bases at V and 2 bases at J, leaving 7 bases unmatched. The germline CDR1 and CDR2 sequences are SEHNR and FQNEAQ (reference sequence). The DNA of the CDR3 is TGTGCCAGCAGCTCCAGCGGGGGCCCAACCTACGAGCAGTACTTC. Protein product: CASSSSGGPTYEQYF.

The chain links TRBV3-1 (or the pseudogene TRBV3-2) to TRBJ1-2; D possibly corresponds to TRBD1 (6 bases). Per germline, CDR1 LGHDT and CDR2 YNNKEL (reference sequence). V was pared by 1 base and J by 6 bases, with 12 bases between. The length of the CDR3 is 14 residues. This CDR3 reads CASSQVGGGDGYTF. CDR3 in DNA: TGTGCCAGCAGCCAAGTCGGGGGGGGCGATGGCTACACCTTC.

The rearrangement uses TRBV5-1 and TRBJ2-1; TRBD2 agrees at 8 bases. CDR3 size: 15 residues. V was pared by 2 bases and J by 3 bases, with 4 bases of the junction left unmatched. From germline, CDR1 is SGHRS and CDR2 YFSETQ. The CDR3 DNA reads as TGCGCCAGCAGCTTAAGACTAGCGCACTACAATGAGCAGTTCTTC. Its protein is CASSLRLAHYNEQFF.

The J gene is TRBJ2-7, the V gene TRBV18; a possible D gene is TRBD1 (5 bases). The CDR3 runs 15 residues. CDR1 and CDR2 (germline): KGHSH, LQKENI. The V and J ends lost 3 bases and 0 bases respectively, with 12 bases between them. The CDR3 is CASSPGQQASYEQYF. The CDR3 nucleotides are TGTGCCAGCTCACCCGGACAACAAGCCTCCTACGAGCAGTACTTC.

The chain joins TRBV12-3 or TRBV12-4 to TRBJ2-1; D is possibly TRBD2 (6 bases). The CDR3 totals 13 residues. V was cut by 2 bases and J by 6 bases, with 8 bases left in between. In nucleotides, the CDR3 is TGTGCCAGCAGTTTACTGCGGGGCAATGAGCAGTTCTTC. Its protein product is CASSLLRGNEQFF.